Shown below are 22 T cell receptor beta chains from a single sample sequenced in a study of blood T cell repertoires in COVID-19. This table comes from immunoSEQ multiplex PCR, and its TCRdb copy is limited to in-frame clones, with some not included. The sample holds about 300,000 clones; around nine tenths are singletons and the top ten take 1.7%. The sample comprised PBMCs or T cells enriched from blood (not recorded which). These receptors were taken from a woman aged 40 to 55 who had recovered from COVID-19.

CDR3 protein: CASSLGDRTTYEQYF. The CDR3 bases are TGCGCCAGCAGCTTGGGAGACAGGACCACCTACGAGCAGTACTTC. V gene TRBV5-1 combines with J gene TRBJ2-7; a possible D gene is TRBD1 (6 bases). CDR1 is SGHRS and CDR2 is YFSETQ in the germline V gene. The CDR3 loop spans 15 amino acids. Trimming cost V 0 bases and J 2 bases, with 12 bases left between them.

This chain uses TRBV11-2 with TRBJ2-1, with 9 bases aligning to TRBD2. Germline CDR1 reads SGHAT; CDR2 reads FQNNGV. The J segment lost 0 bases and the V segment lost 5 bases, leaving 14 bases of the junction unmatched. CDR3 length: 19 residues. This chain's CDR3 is CASSQAGTSRSSSYNEQFF. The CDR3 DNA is TGTGCCAGCAGCCAGGCCGGGACTAGCAGGTCGAGCTCCTACAATGAGCAGTTCTTC.

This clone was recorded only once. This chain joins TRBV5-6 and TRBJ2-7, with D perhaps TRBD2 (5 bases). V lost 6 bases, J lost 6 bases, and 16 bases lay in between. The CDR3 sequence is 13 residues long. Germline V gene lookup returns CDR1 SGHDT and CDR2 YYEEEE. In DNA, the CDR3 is TGTGCCAGCACCTCGAGGGTGGCTTTCGAGCAGTACTTC. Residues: CASTSRVAFEQYF.

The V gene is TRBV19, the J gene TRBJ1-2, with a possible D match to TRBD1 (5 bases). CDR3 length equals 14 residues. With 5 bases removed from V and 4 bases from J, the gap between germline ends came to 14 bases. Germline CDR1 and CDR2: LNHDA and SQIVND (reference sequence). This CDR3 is CASSVQGLAYGYTF. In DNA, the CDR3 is TGTGCCAGTAGTGTGCAGGGTCTTGCCTATGGCTACACCTTC.

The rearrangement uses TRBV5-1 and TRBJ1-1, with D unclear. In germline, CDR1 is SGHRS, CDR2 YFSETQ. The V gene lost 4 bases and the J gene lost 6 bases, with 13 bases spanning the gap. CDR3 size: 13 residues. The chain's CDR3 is CASSPQPGSEAFF. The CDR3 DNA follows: TGCGCCAGCAGCCCCCAACCGGGATCTGAAGCTTTCTTT.

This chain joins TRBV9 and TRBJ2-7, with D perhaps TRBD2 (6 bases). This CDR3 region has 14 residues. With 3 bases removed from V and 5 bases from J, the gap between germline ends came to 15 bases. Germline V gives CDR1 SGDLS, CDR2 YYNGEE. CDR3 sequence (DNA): TGTGCCAGCAGCGCCGGGCGGGACCTCAACGAGCAGTACTTC. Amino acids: CASSAGRDLNEQYF.

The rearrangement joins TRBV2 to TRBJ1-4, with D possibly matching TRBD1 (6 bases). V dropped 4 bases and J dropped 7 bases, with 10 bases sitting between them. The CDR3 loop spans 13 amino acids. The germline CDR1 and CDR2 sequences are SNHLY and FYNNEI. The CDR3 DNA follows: TGTGCCAGCAGTGTGGGCAGGGGTGAAAAACTGTTTTTT. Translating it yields CASSVGRGEKLFF.

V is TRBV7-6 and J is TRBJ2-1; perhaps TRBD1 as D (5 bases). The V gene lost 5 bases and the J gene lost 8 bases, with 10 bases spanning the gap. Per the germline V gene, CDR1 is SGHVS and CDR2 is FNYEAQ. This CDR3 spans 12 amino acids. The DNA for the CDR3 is TGTGCCAGCAGCACGCAGGGTTATGAGCAGTTCTTC. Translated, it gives CASSTQGYEQFF.

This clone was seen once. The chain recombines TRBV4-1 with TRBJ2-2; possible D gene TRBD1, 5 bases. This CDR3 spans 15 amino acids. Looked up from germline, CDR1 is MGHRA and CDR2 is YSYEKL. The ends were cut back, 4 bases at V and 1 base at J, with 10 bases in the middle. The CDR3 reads CASSRLGQNTGELFF. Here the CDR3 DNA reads TGCGCCAGCAGCCGCTTAGGACAGAACACCGGGGAGCTGTTTTTT.

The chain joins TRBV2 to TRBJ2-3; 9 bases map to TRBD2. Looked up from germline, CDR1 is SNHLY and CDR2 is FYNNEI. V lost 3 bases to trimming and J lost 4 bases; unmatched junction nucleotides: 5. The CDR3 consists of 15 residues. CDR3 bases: TGTGCCAGCAGTGATATAGCGGGGGATGCAGATACGCAGTATTTT. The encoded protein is CASSDIAGDADTQYF. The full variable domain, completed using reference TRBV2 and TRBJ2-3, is EPEVTQTPSHQVTQMGQEVILRCVPISNHLYFYWYRQILGQKVEFLVSFYNNEISEKSEIFDDQFSVERPDGSNFTLKIRSTKLEDSAMYFCASSDIAGDADTQYFGPGTRLTVL.

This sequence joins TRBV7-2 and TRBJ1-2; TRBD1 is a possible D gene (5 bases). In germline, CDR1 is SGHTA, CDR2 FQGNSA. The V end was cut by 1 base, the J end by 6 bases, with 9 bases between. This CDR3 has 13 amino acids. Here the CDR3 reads CASSLGGVHGYTF. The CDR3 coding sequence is TGTGCCAGCAGCTTAGGGGGGGTTCATGGCTACACCTTC.

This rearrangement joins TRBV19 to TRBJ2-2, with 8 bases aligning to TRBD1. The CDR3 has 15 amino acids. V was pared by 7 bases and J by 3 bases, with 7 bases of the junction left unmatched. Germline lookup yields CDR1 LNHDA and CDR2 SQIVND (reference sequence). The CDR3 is CASMMDRVDTGELFF. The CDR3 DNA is TGTGCCAGTATGATGGACAGGGTGGACACCGGGGAGCTGTTTTTT.

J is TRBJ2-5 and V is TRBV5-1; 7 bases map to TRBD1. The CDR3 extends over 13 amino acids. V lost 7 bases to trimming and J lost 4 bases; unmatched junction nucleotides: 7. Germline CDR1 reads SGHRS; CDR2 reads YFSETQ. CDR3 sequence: CASGGSGGETQYF. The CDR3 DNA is TGCGCCAGCGGGGGTTCAGGGGGAGAGACCCAGTACTTC.

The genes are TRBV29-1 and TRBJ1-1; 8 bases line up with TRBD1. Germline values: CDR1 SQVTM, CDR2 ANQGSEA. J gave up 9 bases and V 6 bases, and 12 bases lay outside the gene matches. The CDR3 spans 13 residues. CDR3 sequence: CSVISRGRVKAFF. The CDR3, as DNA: TGCAGCGTGATCTCCAGGGGGCGCGTAAAAGCTTTCTTT.

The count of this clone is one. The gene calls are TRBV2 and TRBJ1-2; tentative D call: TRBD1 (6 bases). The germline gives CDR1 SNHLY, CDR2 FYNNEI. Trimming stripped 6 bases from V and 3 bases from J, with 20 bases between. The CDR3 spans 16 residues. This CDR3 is CASSKYPGVSDYGYTF. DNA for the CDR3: TGTGCCAGCAGCAAATACCCAGGGGTCTCGGACTATGGCTACACCTTC. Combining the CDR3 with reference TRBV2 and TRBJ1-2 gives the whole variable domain EPEVTQTPSHQVTQMGQEVILRCVPISNHLYFYWYRQILGQKVEFLVSFYNNEISEKSEIFDDQFSVERPDGSNFTLKIRSTKLEDSAMYFCASSKYPGVSDYGYTFGSGTRLTVV.

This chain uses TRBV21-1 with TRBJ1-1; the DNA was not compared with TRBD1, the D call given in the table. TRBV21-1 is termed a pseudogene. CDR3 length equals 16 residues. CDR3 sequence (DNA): TGTGCCAGCAGCAAAAACCCTCAGGGGGCGAACACTGAAGCTTTCTTT. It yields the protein CASSKNPQGANTEAFF.

CDR3 DNA: TGTGCCAGCAGTTTATCGATTAGGGGCGGAGTCAACTATGGCTACACCTTC. It encodes CASSLSIRGGVNYGYTF. The chain recombines TRBV27 with TRBJ1-2, with D perhaps matching TRBD1 (5 bases). The germline V and J ends were trimmed by 0 bases and 2 bases, with 16 bases remaining between them. The CDR3 is 17 residues long. Germline V gene sequence: CDR1 MNHEY, CDR2 SMNVEV (reference sequence).

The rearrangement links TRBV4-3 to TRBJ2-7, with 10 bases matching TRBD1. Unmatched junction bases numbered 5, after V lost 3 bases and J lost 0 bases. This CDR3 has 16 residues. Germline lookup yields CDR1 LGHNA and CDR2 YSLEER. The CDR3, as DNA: TGCGCCAGCAGCCACAGACAGGGGGCTATCTCCTACGAGCAGTACTTC. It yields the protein CASSHRQGAISYEQYF.

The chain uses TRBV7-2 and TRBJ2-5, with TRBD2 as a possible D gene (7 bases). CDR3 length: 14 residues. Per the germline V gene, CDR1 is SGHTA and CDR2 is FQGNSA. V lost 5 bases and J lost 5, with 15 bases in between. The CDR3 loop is CASSKWGGEETQYF. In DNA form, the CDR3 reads TGTGCCAGCAGCAAATGGGGGGGCGAGGAGACCCAGTACTTC.

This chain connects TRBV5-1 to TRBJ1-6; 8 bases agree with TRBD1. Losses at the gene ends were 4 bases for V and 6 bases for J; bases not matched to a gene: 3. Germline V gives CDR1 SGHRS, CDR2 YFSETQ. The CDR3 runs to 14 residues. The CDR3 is CASSLDRGNSPLHF. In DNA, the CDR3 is TGCGCCAGCAGCCTAGACAGGGGTAATTCACCCCTCCACTTT.

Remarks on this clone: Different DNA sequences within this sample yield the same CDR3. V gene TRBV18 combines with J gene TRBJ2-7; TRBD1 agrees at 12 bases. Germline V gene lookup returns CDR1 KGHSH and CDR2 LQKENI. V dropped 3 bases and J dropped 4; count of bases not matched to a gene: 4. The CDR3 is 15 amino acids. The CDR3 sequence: CASSPPGQGAYEQYF. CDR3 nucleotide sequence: TGTGCCAGCTCACCGCCGGGACAGGGGGCTTACGAGCAGTACTTC.

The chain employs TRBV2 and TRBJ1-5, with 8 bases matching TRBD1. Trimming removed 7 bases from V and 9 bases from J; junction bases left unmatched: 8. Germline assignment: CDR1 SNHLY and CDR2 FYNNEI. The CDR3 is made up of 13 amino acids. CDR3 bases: TGTGCCAGCAACGGACAGGGCCCAGGGCCCCAGCATTTT. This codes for CASNGQGPGPQHF.